The 25 T cell receptor beta chains presented below share a single source sample, sequenced in a study of T cells in Graves' hyperthyroidism and ophthalmopathy. RNA transcripts provided the source from which TCR beta CDR3 regions were amplified. HTBI primers were employed in a first-round RT-PCR of the TCR CDR3. TCRdb reanalysed the multiplex PCR reads using MiXCR and keeps one entry per CDR3 protein. The sample lists a few hundred thousand distinct CDR3 sequences, more than 15% seen once, with around 7% in the top ten. Sequenced input: blood. The receptors derive from a woman younger than 30 with Graves' hyperthyroidism.

The table lists this clonotype with many counts. The chain recombines TRBV2 with TRBJ2-1; 11 bases map to TRBD2. Per germline, CDR1 SNHLY and CDR2 FYNNEI. J gave up 8 bases and V 3 bases, and 3 bases lay outside the gene matches. This CDR3 has 14 residues. CDR3 nucleotides: TGTGCCAGCAGTGAGACTAGCGGGATCGATGAGCAGTTCTTC. This gives the protein CASSETSGIDEQFF. The full variable domain, rest sourced from reference TRBV2 and TRBJ2-1, is EPEVTQTPSHQVTQMGQEVILRCVPISNHLYFYWYRQILGQKVEFLVSFYNNEISEKSEIFDDQFSVERPDGSNFTLKIRSTKLEDSAMYFCASSETSGIDEQFFGPGTRLTVL.

This sequence joins TRBV13 and TRBJ1-6; D uncertain. The CDR3 totals 15 residues. V shed 6 bases and J shed 2 bases, with 11 bases lying between them. Germline V CDR1 and CDR2: PRHDT, FYEKMQ (reference sequence). This chain's CDR3 is CASRGEGAYNSPLHF. In DNA, the CDR3 is TGTGCCAGCAGGGGCGAGGGTGCCTATAATTCACCCCTCCACTTT. Combining the CDR3 with reference TRBV13 and TRBJ1-6 gives the whole variable domain AAGVIQSPRHLIKEKRETATLKCYPIPRHDTVYWYQQGPGQDPQFLISFYEKMQSDKGSIPDRFSAQQFSDYHSELNMSSLELGDSALYFCASRGEGAYNSPLHFGNGTRLTVT.

This clonotype has ten or more counts. The chain has TRBV28 and TRBJ2-7, with 7 bases that match TRBD2. With 6 bases clipped from V and 7 bases from J, the junction kept 15 bases outside the gene matches. Germline CDR1 and CDR2: MDHEN and SYDVKM. The CDR3 spans 15 residues. The CDR3 coding sequence is TGTGCCAGCAGCCCGACTAGCCTAAATCGAGGGGAGCAGTACTTC. Its protein product is CASSPTSLNRGEQYF.

V gene TRBV28 combines with J gene TRBJ2-5; 8 bases are a match to TRBD1. The germline V gene has CDR1 MDHEN and CDR2 SYDVKM. The CDR3 contains 17 residues. With V trimmed by 4 bases and J by 3 bases, 13 bases remained unmatched. CDR3 protein: CASSSPLDRELEETQYF. Written as DNA, the CDR3 is TGTGCCAGCAGTTCACCCCTGGACAGGGAATTGGAAGAGACCCAGTACTTC.

In this sample, this clonotype turned up many times. At one end the junction does not follow the germline gene, possibly because of a read error. The chain combines TRBV10-2 with TRBJ2-2, with unresolved D. The CDR3 is made up of 13 amino acids. Germline-derived CDR1 and CDR2 are WSHSY and SAAADI. The CDR3 loop reads CASSELNTGELFF. In DNA form, the CDR3 reads TGTGCCAGCAGCGAGTTGAACACCGGGGAGCTGTTTTTT.

The rearrangement joins TRBV6-1 to TRBJ2-3, with D unresolved. The CDR3 spans 15 residues. Trimming took 4 bases from V and 1 from J, leaving 12 bases between them. Germline-derived CDR1 and CDR2 are MNHNS and SASEGT. This CDR3 is CASSGRYTGTDTQYF. In DNA form, the CDR3 reads TGTGCCAGCAGTGGACGCTATACCGGCACAGATACGCAGTATTTT.

This clonotype appeared many times. This CDR3 reads CASSLGPGANYGYTF. The CDR3 DNA reads as TGTGCCAGCAGTTTGGGCCCGGGGGCCAACTATGGCTACACCTTC. The chain is built from TRBV12-3 or TRBV12-4 and TRBJ1-2, with a tentative D call TRBD1 (6 bases). This CDR3 comprises 15 residues. V was pared by 3 bases and J by 2 bases, with 13 bases between.

This clonotype was observed once. The chain carries TRBV20-1 and TRBJ2-7; 8 nucleotides match TRBD2. The CDR3 loop spans 13 amino acids. The trim removed 6 bases at V and 4 bases at J, leaving 8 bases unmatched. The V gene's germline CDR1 is DFQATT and CDR2 SNEGSKA (reference sequence). CDR3 region: CSAAGGRTYEQYF. CDR3 in DNA: TGCAGTGCCGCGGGCGGGAGGACATACGAGCAGTACTTC.

This clonotype was counted ten times or more. This chain links TRBV12-3 or TRBV12-4 with TRBJ2-2; TRBD2 matches 8 bases. The CDR3 sequence is 14 residues long. With 10 bases clipped from V and 7 bases from J, the junction kept 11 bases outside the gene matches. CDR3 coding DNA: TGTGCCATCCAGGAGCGGGAGTCGGACGGGGAGCTGTTTTTT. As protein: CAIQERESDGELFF.

At least ten counts were recorded for this clonotype. The chain combines TRBV28 with TRBJ1-4; no reliable D call. CDR3 length: 15 amino acids. The germline V and J ends were trimmed by 2 bases and 0 bases, with 7 bases remaining between them. Looked up from germline, CDR1 is MDHEN and CDR2 is SYDVKM. CDR3 in DNA: TGTGCCAGCAGTTTAGAGGGTGCAACTAATGAAAAACTGTTTTTT. The encoded protein is CASSLEGATNEKLFF.

This clonotype came up many times. This chain links TRBV20-1 with TRBJ2-3, with D hard to call. Per germline, CDR1 DFQATT and CDR2 SNEGSKA (reference sequence). This CDR3 has 13 residues. This chain's CDR3 is CSPRSPSMDTQYF. CDR3 DNA sequence: TGCAGCCCTAGATCCCCCTCGATGGATACGCAGTATTTT.

Many counts were recorded for this clonotype. The genes are TRBV28 and TRBJ1-5; D not resolved. The germline V gene has CDR1 MDHEN and CDR2 SYDVKM. The CDR3 runs 12 residues. Trimming left V 2 bases short and J 9 bases short, with 8 bases between. As DNA, the CDR3 is TGTGCCAGCAGTTTACTACGGGGGCCCCAGCATTTT. Residues: CASSLLRGPQHF.

In this sample, this clonotype turned up many times. CDR3 DNA: TGCAGTGCTAGAGGCAAGACCGTTTCACCCCTCCACTTT. This codes for CSARGKTVSPLHF. V and J are TRBV20-1 and TRBJ1-6; no clear D gene. V was clipped by 1 base and J by 9 bases, with 10 bases between them. Germline values: CDR1 DFQATT, CDR2 SNEGSKA (reference sequence). The CDR3 consists of 13 residues.

This clonotype was seen repeatedly, ten times or more. The rearrangement joins TRBV12-5 to TRBJ2-7; D unclear. The germline V gene encodes CDR1 LGHNT and CDR2 FRNRAP. The CDR3 totals 15 residues. Trimming pared 4 bases from V and 0 bases from J, leaving 13 bases between. This chain's CDR3 is CASGYNSGGSYEQYF. The DNA for the CDR3 is TGTGCTAGTGGTTACAATTCCGGCGGCTCCTACGAGCAGTACTTC. The full variable domain, rest sourced from reference TRBV12-5 and TRBJ2-7, is DARVTQTPRHKVTEMGQEVTMRCQPILGHNTVFWYRQTMMQGLELLAYFRNRAPLDDSGMPKDRFSAEMPDATLATLKIQPSEPRDSAVYFCASGYNSGGSYEQYFGPGTRLTVT.

This clonotype was found many times. The gene calls are TRBV12-3 or TRBV12-4 and TRBJ2-3, with D possibly TRBD1 on 5 matching bases. The CDR3 runs 15 residues. Deletions cut 3 bases from V and 2 bases from J, with 12 bases between. This CDR3 is CASSLSDSPTDTQYF. The CDR3 coding sequence is TGTGCCAGCAGTTTGAGTGACAGTCCCACAGATACGCAGTATTTT.

In its sample, this clonotype was seen many times. The chain carries TRBV11-3 and TRBJ2-5, with 8 bases identical to TRBD1. Germline V gene sequence: CDR1 SGHNT, CDR2 YENEEA. The ends lost 6 bases at V and 1 base at J; junction bases unmatched: 7. The CDR3 contains 15 residues. The CDR3 coding sequence is TGTGCCAGCAGGCCCGCCGGGACAGGCCAAGAGACCCAGTACTTC. It is translated as CASRPAGTGQETQYF.

This clonotype was detected a few times. The CDR3 sequence is CASSSKGAANTGELFF. Here the CDR3 DNA reads TGTGCCAGCAGCTCGAAGGGGGCGGCGAACACCGGGGAGCTGTTTTTT. The V and J genes are TRBV11-3 and TRBJ2-2; the match to TRBD1 covers 7 bases. Germline V gene data show CDR1 as SGHNT and CDR2 as YENEEA. The length of the CDR3 is 16 residues. V lost 4 bases to trimming and J lost 0 bases; unmatched junction nucleotides: 5.

Concerning this clonotype: With a much larger clone just one base away, this may be a read error. The chain joins TRBV28 to TRBJ2-7; D tentatively fits TRBD1 or TRBD2 (5 bases each). Trimming cost V 5 bases and J 3 bases, with 17 bases left between them. The CDR3 runs to 15 residues. The germline V gene has CDR1 MDHEN and CDR2 SYDVKM. CDR3 loop: CASSTPGRGIYEQYF. The CDR3 DNA reads as TGTGCCAGCAGTACCCCCGGACGGGGCATCTACGAGCAGTACTTC.

This clonotype was recorded many times. The chain carries TRBV24-1 and TRBJ2-1, with 7 bases that match TRBD2. Per the germline V gene, CDR1 is KGHDR and CDR2 is SFDVKD. Trimming removed 0 bases from V and 8 bases from J; junction bases left unmatched: 12. The CDR3 loop spans 17 amino acids. The CDR3 region has the DNA TGTGCCACCAGTGATTTGGGGCGGCGGGAGCGTACCGATGAGCAGTTCTTC. Its protein product is CATSDLGRRERTDEQFF.

The V and J genes are TRBV7-9 and TRBJ2-4; 8 bases fit TRBD2. Per the germline V gene, CDR1 is SEHNR and CDR2 is FQNEAQ (reference sequence). V lost 0 bases to trimming and J lost 1 base; unmatched junction nucleotides: 2. This CDR3 region has 16 residues. DNA for the CDR3: TGTGCCAGCAGCTTAGCGGGCGGGGGGGCCAAAAACATTCAGTACTTC. Protein product: CASSLAGGGAKNIQYF.

Ten or more counts support this clonotype. The rearrangement uses TRBV6-1 and TRBJ2-7; 8 nucleotides align to TRBD1. The V segment lost 8 bases and the J segment 6 bases; nucleotides outside the gene matches: 3. This CDR3 is 11 amino acids long. CDR1 MNHNS and CDR2 SASEGT come from the germline V gene. CDR3 coding DNA: TGTGCCAGCGGGCAGGGGGCCGAGCAGTACTTC. It encodes CASGQGAEQYF.

This clonotype was seen many times. The V call is TRBV10-3, the J call TRBJ2-5, with TRBD2 matching 8 bases. The length of the CDR3 is 15 residues. The V segment lost 0 bases and the J segment 2 bases; nucleotides outside the gene matches: 2. From germline, CDR1 is ENHRY and CDR2 SYGVKD. DNA of the CDR3: TGTGCCATCAGTGAGTCGGGACTAGTTCAAGAGACCCAGTACTTC. Protein product: CAISESGLVQETQYF.

V and J are TRBV20-1 and TRBJ2-2, with 15 bases aligning to TRBD2. Germline CDR1 is DFQATT and CDR2 is SNEGSKA (reference sequence). The CDR3 totals 16 residues. The ends lost 2 bases at V and 7 bases at J; junction bases unmatched: 5. The CDR3 spells CSARFGTSGRFGELFF. CDR3 DNA sequence: TGCAGTGCTAGATTCGGGACTAGCGGGAGGTTCGGGGAGCTGTTTTTT.

This clonotype was counted a few times. The V call is TRBV4-2, the J call TRBJ2-7, with 9 nucleotides matching TRBD2. V dropped 1 base and J dropped 0; count of bases not matched to a gene: 4. Germline V gene sequence: CDR1 LGHNA, CDR2 YNFKEQ. CDR3 length equals 16 residues. Here the CDR3 reads CASSQGSGGNSYEQYF. For the CDR3, the DNA is TGTGCCAGCAGCCAAGGTAGCGGGGGTAACTCCTACGAGCAGTACTTC.

The sample holds many counts of this clonotype. This chain connects TRBV12-3 or TRBV12-4 to TRBJ2-1; 8 bases are shared with TRBD2. CDR3 size: 15 residues. Germline trimming cut 5 bases from V and 6 bases from J; bases unmatched to any gene: 9. For the CDR3, the DNA is TGTGCCAGCAGTCGGACGCGGGAGGCCTTCAATGAGCAGTTCTTC. Its protein product is CASSRTREAFNEQFF.